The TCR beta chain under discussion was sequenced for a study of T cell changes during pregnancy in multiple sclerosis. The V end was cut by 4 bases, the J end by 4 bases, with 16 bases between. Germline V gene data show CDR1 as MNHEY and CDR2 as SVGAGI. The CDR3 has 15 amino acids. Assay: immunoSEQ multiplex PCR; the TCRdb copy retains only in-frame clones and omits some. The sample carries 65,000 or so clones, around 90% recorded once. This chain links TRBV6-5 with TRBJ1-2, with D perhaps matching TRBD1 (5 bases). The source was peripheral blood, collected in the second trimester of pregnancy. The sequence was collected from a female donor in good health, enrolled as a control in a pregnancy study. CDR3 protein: CASSFGGVDSYGYTF. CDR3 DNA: TGTGCCAGCAGTTTCGGGGGAGTGGATAGCTATGGCTACACCTTC.